The 29 T cell receptor beta chains below all came from one sample that was sequenced in a study of blood T cell repertoires in COVID-19. TCRdb's copy holds only in-frame clones and misses some; the assay was immunoSEQ multiplex PCR. This sample has around 260,000 clones, with 85% found just once. Sequencing was performed on peripheral blood. These TCRs come from a human donor in a cohort sampled during active COVID-19.

A note on this clone: The sample contains more than one DNA sequence encoding this CDR3. This chain connects TRBV12-3 or TRBV12-4 to TRBJ2-1; D is perhaps TRBD2 (6 bases). This CDR3 is 12 amino acids long. V gave up 3 bases and J gave up 10 bases, with 10 bases separating them. Here the CDR3 reads CASSFSAGEQFF. The CDR3 nucleotides read TGTGCCAGCAGTTTTTCCGCGGGAGAGCAGTTCTTC.

The chain combines TRBV21-1 with TRBJ2-5; the D segment call TRBD1 is taken from the table without a DNA check. TRBV21-1 represents a pseudogene. The CDR3 has 17 amino acids. The chain's CDR3 is CASSKVGGTGNQETQYF. The CDR3 bases are TGTGCCAGCAGCAAAGTGGGCGGGACAGGGAACCAAGAGACCCAGTACTTC.

Here the CDR3 reads CSVLDWITYEQYF. In DNA, the CDR3 is TGCAGCGTCTTAGACTGGATTACCTACGAGCAGTACTTC. J is TRBJ2-7 and V is TRBV29-1, with D uncertain. The CDR3 sequence is 13 residues long. Between the trimmed V and J ends, which lost 6 bases and 2 bases, there was a span of 14 bases. Germline V gene lookup returns CDR1 SQVTM and CDR2 ANQGSEA.

The DNA of the CDR3 is TGTGCCAGTTCTCCTACAGGGACGGCCGGGGAGCTGTTTTTT. It encodes CASSPTGTAGELFF. V gene TRBV19 combines with J gene TRBJ2-2, with D maybe TRBD1 (6 bases). CDR1 LNHDA and CDR2 SQIVND come from the germline V gene (reference sequence). Trimming removed 8 bases at V and 6 bases at J, with 16 bases between. The CDR3 extends over 14 amino acids.

The chain is built from TRBV6-5 and TRBJ2-2; possible D gene TRBD1, 5 bases. Germline assignment: CDR1 MNHEY and CDR2 SVGAGI. CDR3 length equals 16 residues. Trimming shortened V by 4 bases and J by 0 bases, and 12 bases separated the two germline ends. CDR3 nucleotide sequence: TGTGCCAGCAGTTCGACGTGGACACCGAACACCGGGGAGCTGTTTTTT. Its protein product is CASSSTWTPNTGELFF.

The chain is built from TRBV18 and TRBJ2-2; maybe TRBD1 (6 bases). CDR1 is KGHSH and CDR2 is LQKENI in the germline V gene. The length of the CDR3 is 15 residues. Trimming took 3 bases from V and 5 from J, leaving 13 bases between them. The CDR3 is CASSPWGHLTGELFF. In DNA, the CDR3 is TGTGCCAGCTCACCGTGGGGACACCTTACCGGGGAGCTGTTTTTT.

V gene TRBV28 combines with J gene TRBJ2-7; 16 nucleotides align to TRBD2. The CDR3 contains 18 residues. The ends lost 2 bases at V and 4 bases at J; junction bases unmatched: 8. Germline assignment: CDR1 MDHEN and CDR2 SYDVKM. The CDR3 DNA reads TGTGCCAGCAGTTTACATCCGGGACTAGCGGGAGGGAGGTACGAGCAGTACTTC. Translation: CASSLHPGLAGGRYEQYF.

The chain employs TRBV15 and TRBJ2-1, with 10 positions matching TRBD1. Germline V CDR1 and CDR2: LNHNV, YYDKDF (reference sequence). Trimming took 4 bases from V and 7 from J; bases not matched to a gene: 10. The CDR3 spans 16 residues. Here the CDR3 DNA reads TGTGCCACCAGCACCAAAGACAGGGGGCTAGGTAATGAGCAGTTCTTC. Its protein product is CATSTKDRGLGNEQFF.

The chain recombines TRBV10-3 with TRBJ1-2; D perhaps matches TRBD1 (5 bases). Trimming took off 6 bases at V and 4 bases at J, with 12 bases between the two ends. Germline V gene data show CDR1 as ENHRY and CDR2 as SYGVKD. The CDR3 spans 13 residues. CDR3 protein: CAISADRLYGYTF. DNA of the CDR3: TGTGCCATCAGCGCAGACAGACTCTATGGCTACACCTTC.

The rearrangement joins TRBV18 to TRBJ2-1, with 12 bases that match TRBD2. Germline trimming cut 3 bases from V and 4 bases from J; bases unmatched to any gene: 10. The V gene's germline CDR1 is KGHSH and CDR2 LQKENI. The CDR3 spans 18 residues. As DNA, the CDR3 is TGTGCCAGCTCACCGATTCCTCTAGCGGGAGGGCAGTACAATGAGCAGTTCTTC. Translation: CASSPIPLAGGQYNEQFF.

The chain recombines TRBV9 with TRBJ2-2, with a tentative D call TRBD2 (5 bases). Germline CDR1 and CDR2: SGDLS and YYNGEE. The CDR3 loop spans 14 amino acids. The V gene lost 0 bases and the J gene lost 6 bases, with 9 bases spanning the gap. The CDR3 DNA follows: TGTGCCAGCAGCGTAGAGAGGGCCCCCGGGGAGCTGTTTTTT. This codes for CASSVERAPGELFF.

V and J are TRBV2 and TRBJ1-4, with a tentative D call TRBD1 (6 bases). There are 15 residues in the CDR3. V dropped 8 bases and J dropped 6 bases, with 19 bases sitting between them. Germline loops: CDR1 SNHLY, CDR2 FYNNEI. The CDR3 DNA reads TGTGCCAGCTGGGGGCGAGGGGAGCCGGATGAAAAACTGTTTTTT. This gives the protein CASWGRGEPDEKLFF.

The V and J genes are TRBV7-2 and TRBJ2-3; perhaps TRBD2 as D (5 bases). CDR3 length equals 16 residues. Trimming pared 2 bases from V and 1 base from J, leaving 13 bases between. CDR1 is SGHTA, CDR2 FQGNSA, per germline. The CDR3 DNA reads as TGTGCCAGCAGCTTACAGTGGGGAGTTGGCACAGATACGCAGTATTTT. Amino acids: CASSLQWGVGTDTQYF.

The gene calls are TRBV3-1 (or the pseudogene TRBV3-2) and TRBJ2-7, with D perhaps matching TRBD1 (6 bases). The V gene lost 0 bases and the J gene lost 6 bases, with 21 bases spanning the gap. The germline V gene encodes CDR1 LGHDT and CDR2 YNNKEL (reference sequence). This CDR3 spans 17 amino acids. CDR3 in DNA: TGTGCCAGCAGCCAAGAAGGTTCGACAGGTAGTCGAGGCGAGCAGTACTTC. The encoded protein is CASSQEGSTGSRGEQYF.

V gene TRBV2 combines with J gene TRBJ1-3; D is unresolved. Trimming cost V 4 bases and J 0 bases, with 7 bases left between them. CDR1 SNHLY and CDR2 FYNNEI come from the germline V gene. This CDR3 comprises 14 residues. Here the CDR3 reads CASSGHLSGNTIYF. The CDR3 DNA reads TGTGCCAGCAGTGGGCACCTCTCTGGAAACACCATATATTTT.

This chain connects TRBV10-3 to TRBJ2-7; 8 positions agree with TRBD1. Trimming cost V 3 bases and J 1 base; bases outside gene matches: 11. CDR1 is ENHRY and CDR2 is SYGVKD in the germline V gene. The CDR3 loop spans 17 amino acids. The CDR3 region has the DNA TGTGCCATCAGTGAACCCTTTAGGACAGGGTCTTCCTACGAGCAGTACTTC. This codes for CAISEPFRTGSSYEQYF.

The V gene is TRBV6-5, the J gene TRBJ1-5, with 8 bases that match TRBD1. The trim removed 10 bases at V and 6 bases at J, leaving 8 bases unmatched. The CDR3 length is 13 residues. From germline, CDR1 is MNHEY and CDR2 SVGAGI. The CDR3 region has the DNA TGTGCCACAACTCAGGGGGCGGGTCAGCCCCAGCATTTT. Encoded protein: CATTQGAGQPQHF.

The chain links TRBV29-1 to TRBJ2-1; the match to TRBD2 covers 10 bases. The CDR3 is 13 amino acids. V lost 7 bases and J lost 2; bases outside the gene matches: 2. Germline CDR1 and CDR2: SQVTM and ANQGSEA. The CDR3 bases are TGCAGCGCCGGGACTAGCGCCTACAATGAGCAGTTCTTC. It codes for CSAGTSAYNEQFF.

The gene calls are TRBV2 and TRBJ1-2; TRBD1 agrees at 7 bases. Germline trimming cut 10 bases from V and 4 bases from J; bases unmatched to any gene: 9. Per the germline V gene, CDR1 is SNHLY and CDR2 is FYNNEI. CDR3 length: 13 residues. The CDR3 DNA is TGTGCCACCCAGCAGGGGGTGTTCTATGGCTACACCTTC. Translating gives CATQQGVFYGYTF.

The rearrangement joins TRBV29-1 to TRBJ2-1, with 12 positions matching TRBD2. The V gene end was trimmed by 4 bases and the J gene end by 7 bases; junction bases not matched to a gene: 8. CDR1 is SQVTM and CDR2 is ANQGSEA in the germline V gene. The CDR3 loop spans 15 amino acids. CDR3: CSVVQGLAGLNEQFF. For the CDR3, the DNA is TGCAGCGTTGTACAAGGACTAGCGGGATTAAATGAGCAGTTCTTC.

The chain carries TRBV29-1 and TRBJ2-7, with 8 bases fitting TRBD1. Looked up from germline, CDR1 is SQVTM and CDR2 is ANQGSEA. V was clipped by 0 bases and J by 4 bases; unmatched bases: 5. The CDR3 sequence is 14 residues long. CDR3 amino acids: CSVEEGQDPYEQYF. The CDR3 DNA is TGCAGCGTTGAAGAGGGACAGGATCCGTACGAGCAGTACTTC.

CDR3 sequence reads: CASSQVLGGRGQYF. CDR3 DNA sequence: TGCGCCAGCAGCCAAGTATTGGGGGGGCGAGGGCAGTACTTC. J is TRBJ2-7 and V is TRBV4-3, with D tentatively TRBD2 (7 bases). CDR3 length equals 14 residues. The V and J ends lost 1 base and 9 bases respectively, with 16 bases between them. Germline V gene lookup returns CDR1 LGHNA and CDR2 YSLEER.

The CDR3 sequence is CASSQDKQWTGGEKLFF. The CDR3 DNA is TGCGCCAGCAGCCAAGATAAGCAATGGACAGGGGGCGAAAAACTGTTTTTT. V and J are TRBV4-1 and TRBJ1-4, with 11 positions matching TRBD1. There are 17 residues in the CDR3. Trimming removed 0 bases from V and 8 bases from J; junction bases left unmatched: 8. Germline assignment: CDR1 MGHRA and CDR2 YSYEKL.

The chain has TRBV19 and TRBJ2-5; no firm D call. Trimming took off 4 bases at V and 4 bases at J, with 10 bases between the two ends. Germline V gene data show CDR1 as LNHDA and CDR2 as SQIVND (reference sequence). There are 13 residues in the CDR3. For the CDR3, the DNA is TGTGCCAGTAGTACCTACCCTCGAGAGACCCAGTACTTC. This sequence encodes CASSTYPRETQYF.

CDR3 region: CASSEPGQGSYNSPLHF. The CDR3 bases are TGTGCCAGCAGTGAGCCGGGACAGGGGTCCTATAATTCACCCCTCCACTTT. The V gene is TRBV6-1, the J gene TRBJ1-6, with TRBD1 identical over 10 bases. J gave up 1 base and V 3 bases, and 3 bases lay outside the gene matches. Germline lookup yields CDR1 MNHNS and CDR2 SASEGT. CDR3 length equals 17 residues.

The genes are TRBV28 and TRBJ1-5, with a weak D call TRBD1 (5 bases). CDR3 length: 12 residues. The ends were cut back, 5 bases at V and 10 bases at J, with 12 bases in the middle. Germline loops: CDR1 MDHEN, CDR2 SYDVKM. The CDR3 sequence: CASSRVGRPQHF. The CDR3 nucleotides read TGTGCCAGCAGTCGGGTGGGGCGCCCCCAGCATTTT.

The chain links TRBV5-4 to TRBJ1-1; D is perhaps TRBD1 (6 bases). CDR3 length: 14 amino acids. V shed 4 bases and J shed 1 base, with 11 bases lying between them. CDR1 is SGHNT and CDR2 is YYREEE in the germline V gene (reference sequence). The CDR3 protein is CASSGGLRNTEAFF. CDR3 DNA: TGTGCCAGCAGCGGGGGCCTACGGAACACTGAAGCTTTCTTT.

CDR3 sequence reads: CASSFSGTGFGETQYF. In nucleotides, the CDR3 is TGTGCCAGTAGTTTCTCCGGGACAGGGTTTGGAGAGACCCAGTACTTC. V usage is TRBV19 and J usage is TRBJ2-5, with TRBD1 identical over 9 bases. The CDR3 runs to 16 residues. The V segment lost 5 bases and the J segment 4 bases; nucleotides outside the gene matches: 11. Germline CDR1 reads LNHDA; CDR2 reads SQIVND (reference sequence).

J is TRBJ2-3 and V is TRBV11-3; 15 bases are shared with TRBD2. Germline CDR1 is SGHNT and CDR2 is YENEEA. Germline trimming cut 0 bases from V and 4 bases from J; bases unmatched to any gene: 2. CDR3 length: 17 residues. CDR3 amino acids: CASSLDGLAGGPDTQYF. CDR3 nucleotide sequence: TGTGCCAGCAGCTTAGATGGACTAGCGGGAGGGCCAGATACGCAGTATTTT. Together with reference TRBV11-3 and TRBJ2-3, the CDR3 gives the full variable domain: EAGVVQSPRYKIIEKKQPVAFWCNPISGHNTLYWYLQNLGQGPELLIRYENEEAVDDSQLPKDRFSAERLKGVDSTLKIQPAELGDSAVYLCASSLDGLAGGPDTQYFGPGTRLTVL.